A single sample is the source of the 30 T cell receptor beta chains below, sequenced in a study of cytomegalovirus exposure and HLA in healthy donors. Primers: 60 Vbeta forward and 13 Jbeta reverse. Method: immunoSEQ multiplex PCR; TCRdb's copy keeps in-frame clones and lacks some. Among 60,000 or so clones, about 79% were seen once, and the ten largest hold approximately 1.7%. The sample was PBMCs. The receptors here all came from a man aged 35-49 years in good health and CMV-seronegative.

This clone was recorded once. CDR3 residues: CASSLRLGDSPLHF. CDR3 nucleotide sequence: TGTGCCAGCAGCCTAAGGTTAGGGGATTCACCCCTCCACTTT. The chain is built from TRBV6-5 and TRBJ1-6, with D perhaps TRBD1 (5 bases). Germline V gene sequence: CDR1 MNHEY, CDR2 SVGAGI. The CDR3 length is 14 residues. Trimming shortened V by 6 bases and J by 8 bases, and 14 bases separated the two germline ends.

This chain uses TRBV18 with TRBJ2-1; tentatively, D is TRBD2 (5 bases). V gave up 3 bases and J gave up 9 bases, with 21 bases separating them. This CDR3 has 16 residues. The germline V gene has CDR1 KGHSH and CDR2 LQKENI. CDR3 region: CASSPLRIRGFGEQFF. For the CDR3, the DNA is TGTGCCAGCTCACCGTTGCGGATCCGAGGGTTCGGTGAGCAGTTCTTC.

CDR3 sequence: CASSFGPPGGNTEAFF. The CDR3 coding sequence is TGTGCCAGCAGCTTTGGACCCCCAGGGGGGAACACTGAAGCTTTCTTT. The rearrangement joins TRBV7-2 to TRBJ1-1; 7 bases map to TRBD1. Germline CDR1 reads SGHTA; CDR2 reads FQGNSA. There are 16 residues in the CDR3. V was clipped by 3 bases and J by 1 base; unmatched bases: 8.

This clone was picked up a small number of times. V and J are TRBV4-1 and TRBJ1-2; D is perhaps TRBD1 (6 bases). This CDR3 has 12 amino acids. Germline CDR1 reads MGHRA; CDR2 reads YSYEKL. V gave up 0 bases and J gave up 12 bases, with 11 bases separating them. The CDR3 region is CASSQDQGSHTF. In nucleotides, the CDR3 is TGCGCCAGCAGCCAAGATCAGGGGTCTCACACCTTC.

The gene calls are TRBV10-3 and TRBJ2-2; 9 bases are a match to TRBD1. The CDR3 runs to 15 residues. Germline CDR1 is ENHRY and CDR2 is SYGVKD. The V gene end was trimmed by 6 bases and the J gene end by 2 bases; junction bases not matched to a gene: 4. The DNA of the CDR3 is TGTGCCATCAGGGGGACAGGGAATAACACCGGGGAGCTGTTTTTT. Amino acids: CAIRGTGNNTGELFF.

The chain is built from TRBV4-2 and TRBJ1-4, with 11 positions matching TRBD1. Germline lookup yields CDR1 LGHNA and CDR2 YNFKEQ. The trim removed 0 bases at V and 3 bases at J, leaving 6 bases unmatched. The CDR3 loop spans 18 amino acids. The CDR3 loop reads CASSQERGQGGSNEKLFF. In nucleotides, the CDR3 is TGTGCCAGCAGCCAAGAGAGGGGACAGGGGGGGTCTAATGAAAAACTGTTTTTT.

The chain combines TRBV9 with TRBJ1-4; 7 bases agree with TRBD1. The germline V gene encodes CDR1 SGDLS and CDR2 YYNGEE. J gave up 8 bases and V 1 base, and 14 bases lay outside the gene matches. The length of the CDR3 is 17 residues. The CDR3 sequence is CASSVHSLRGCREKLFF. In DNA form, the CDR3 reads TGTGCCAGCAGCGTACACTCCCTCAGGGGGTGTCGGGAAAAACTGTTTTTT.

DNA for the CDR3: TGTGCCAGCAGTTGGGCGGGGGAAGAGACCCAGTACTTC. Protein: CASSWAGEETQYF. The chain employs TRBV5-6 and TRBJ2-5, with 7 bases identical to TRBD2. Germline CDR1 and CDR2: SGHDT and YYEEEE. CDR3 length: 13 residues. Trimming at V came to 5 bases and at J to 3 bases, leaving 4 bases not matched to a gene.

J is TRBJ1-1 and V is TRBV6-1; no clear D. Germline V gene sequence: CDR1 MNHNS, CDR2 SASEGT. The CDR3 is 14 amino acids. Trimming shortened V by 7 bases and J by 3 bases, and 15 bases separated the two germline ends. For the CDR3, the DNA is TGTGCCAGCAATCCAAGCTGGTTGCACACTGAAGCTTTCTTT. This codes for CASNPSWLHTEAFF.

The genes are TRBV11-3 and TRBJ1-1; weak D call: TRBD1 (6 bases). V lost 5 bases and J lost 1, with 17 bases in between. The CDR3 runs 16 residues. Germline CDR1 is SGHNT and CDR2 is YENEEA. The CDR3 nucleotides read TGTGCCAGCAGCCAGAGTCTTGGGGGCGGGAACACTGAAGCTTTCTTT. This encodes CASSQSLGGGNTEAFF.

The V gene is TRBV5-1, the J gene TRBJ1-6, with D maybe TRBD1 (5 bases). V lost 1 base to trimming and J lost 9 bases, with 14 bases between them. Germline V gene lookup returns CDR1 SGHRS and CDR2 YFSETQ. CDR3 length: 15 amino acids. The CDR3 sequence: CASSLMQGIGSPLHF. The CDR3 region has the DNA TGCGCCAGCAGCTTGATGCAGGGTATCGGTTCACCCCTCCACTTT.

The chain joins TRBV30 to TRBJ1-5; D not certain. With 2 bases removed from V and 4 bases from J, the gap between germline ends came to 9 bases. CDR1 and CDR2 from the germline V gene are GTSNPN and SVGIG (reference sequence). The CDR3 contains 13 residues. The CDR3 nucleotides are TGTGCCTGGAGTCGGGAACTAAATCAGCCCCAGCATTTT. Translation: CAWSRELNQPQHF.

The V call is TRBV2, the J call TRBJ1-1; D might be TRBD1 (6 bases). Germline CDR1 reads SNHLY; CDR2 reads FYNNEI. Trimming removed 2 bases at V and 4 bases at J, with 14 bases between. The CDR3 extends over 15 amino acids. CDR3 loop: CASSESRTQGTEAFF. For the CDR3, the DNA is TGTGCCAGCAGTGAATCCAGGACACAGGGCACTGAAGCTTTCTTT.

The CDR3 region has the DNA TGTGCCAGCAGCCTCCCGGGGGTCGGCTATGGCTACACCTTC. Its protein product is CASSLPGVGYGYTF. The chain employs TRBV7-9 and TRBJ1-2, with D possibly being TRBD1 (5 bases). The CDR3 is made up of 14 amino acids. In germline, CDR1 is SEHNR, CDR2 FQNEAQ (reference sequence). V gave up 5 bases and J gave up 4 bases, with 14 bases separating them.

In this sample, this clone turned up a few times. The CDR3 bases are TGCGCCAGCAGCCTGACAGGGGCCCTCTTCCAGAACACCATATATTTT. It translates to CASSLTGALFQNTIYF. The J gene is TRBJ1-3, the V gene TRBV5-1, with 8 positions matching TRBD1. There are 16 residues in the CDR3. Germline V CDR1 and CDR2: SGHRS, YFSETQ. With V trimmed by 4 bases and J by 7 bases, 13 bases remained unmatched.

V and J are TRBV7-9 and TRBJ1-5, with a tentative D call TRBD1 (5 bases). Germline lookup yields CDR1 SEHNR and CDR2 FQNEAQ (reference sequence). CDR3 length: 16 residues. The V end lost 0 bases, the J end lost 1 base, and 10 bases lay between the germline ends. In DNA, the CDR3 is TGTGCCAGCAGCTTAGCTGGGGGAGGAAGCAATCAGCCCCAGCATTTT. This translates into CASSLAGGGSNQPQHF.

As DNA, the CDR3 is TGCGCCAGCAGCTCCACGACTAATAGGTACAATGAGCAGTTCTTC. This sequence encodes CASSSTTNRYNEQFF. The chain couples TRBV5-1 to TRBJ2-1, with D perhaps TRBD2 (5 bases). CDR3 length: 15 amino acids. Germline V CDR1 and CDR2: SGHRS, YFSETQ. Trimming removed 3 bases from V and 4 bases from J, with 14 bases in between.

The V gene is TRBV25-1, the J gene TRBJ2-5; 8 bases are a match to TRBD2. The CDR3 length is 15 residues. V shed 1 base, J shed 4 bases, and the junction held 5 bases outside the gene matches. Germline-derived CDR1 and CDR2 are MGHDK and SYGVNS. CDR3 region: CASSEFRGGRETQYF. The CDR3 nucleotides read TGTGCCAGCAGTGAATTTCGGGGGGGTCGAGAGACCCAGTACTTC.

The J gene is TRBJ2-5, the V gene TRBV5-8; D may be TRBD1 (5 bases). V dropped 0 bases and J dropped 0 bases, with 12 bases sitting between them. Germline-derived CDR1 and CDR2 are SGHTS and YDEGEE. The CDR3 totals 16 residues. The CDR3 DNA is TGTGCCAGCAGCTTGGGTTTGGACAATGACCAAGAGACCCAGTACTTC. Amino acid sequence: CASSLGLDNDQETQYF.

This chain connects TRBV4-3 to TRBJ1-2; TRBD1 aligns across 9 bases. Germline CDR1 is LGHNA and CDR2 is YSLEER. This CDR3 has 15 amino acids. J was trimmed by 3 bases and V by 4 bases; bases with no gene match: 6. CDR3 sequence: CASSRGQGVDYGYTF. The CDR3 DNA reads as TGCGCCAGCAGCCGGGGACAGGGTGTGGACTATGGCTACACCTTC.

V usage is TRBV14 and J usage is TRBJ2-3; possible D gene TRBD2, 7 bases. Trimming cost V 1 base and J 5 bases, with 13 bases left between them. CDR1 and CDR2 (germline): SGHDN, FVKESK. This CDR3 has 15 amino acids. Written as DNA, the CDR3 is TGTGCCAGCAGCCAAGTGGGGGGGGCGATAGATACGCAGTATTTT. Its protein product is CASSQVGGAIDTQYF.

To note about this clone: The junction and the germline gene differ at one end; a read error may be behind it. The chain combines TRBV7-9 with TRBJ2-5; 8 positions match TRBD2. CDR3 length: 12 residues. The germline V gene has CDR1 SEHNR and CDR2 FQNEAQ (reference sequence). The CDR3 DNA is TGTTCCAGCGGGGGAGGCCAAGAGACCCAGTACTTC. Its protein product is CSSGGGQETQYF.

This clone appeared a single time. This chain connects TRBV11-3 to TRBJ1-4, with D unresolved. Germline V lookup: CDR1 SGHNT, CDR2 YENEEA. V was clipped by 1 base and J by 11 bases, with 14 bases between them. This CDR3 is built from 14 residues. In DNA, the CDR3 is TGTGCCAGCAGCTTAGGAGGAGGCGGGAGGAAACTGTTTTTT. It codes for CASSLGGGGRKLFF.

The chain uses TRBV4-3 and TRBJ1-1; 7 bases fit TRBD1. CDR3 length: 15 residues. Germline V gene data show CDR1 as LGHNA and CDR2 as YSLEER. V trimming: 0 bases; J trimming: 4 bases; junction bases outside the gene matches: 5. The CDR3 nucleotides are TGCGCCAGCAGCCAAGATTTGCCAGGGGGCACTGAAGCTTTCTTT. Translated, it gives CASSQDLPGGTEAFF.

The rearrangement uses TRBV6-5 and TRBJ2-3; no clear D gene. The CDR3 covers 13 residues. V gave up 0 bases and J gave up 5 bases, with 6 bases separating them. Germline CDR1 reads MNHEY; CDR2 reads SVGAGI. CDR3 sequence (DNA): TGTGCCAGCAGTTACTCCAACAGAGATACGCAGTATTTT. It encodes CASSYSNRDTQYF.

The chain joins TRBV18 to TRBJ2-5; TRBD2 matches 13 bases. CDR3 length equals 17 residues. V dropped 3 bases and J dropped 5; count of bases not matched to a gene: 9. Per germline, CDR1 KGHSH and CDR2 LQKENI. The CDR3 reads CASSPSLGTSGVETQYF. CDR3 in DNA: TGTGCCAGCTCACCTTCCCTCGGGACTAGCGGGGTGGAGACCCAGTACTTC.

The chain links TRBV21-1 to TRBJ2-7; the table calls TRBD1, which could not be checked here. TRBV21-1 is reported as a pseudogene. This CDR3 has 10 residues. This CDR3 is CASSKDRSSF. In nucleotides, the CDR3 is TGTGCCAGCAGCAAAGACAGATCCTCCTTC.

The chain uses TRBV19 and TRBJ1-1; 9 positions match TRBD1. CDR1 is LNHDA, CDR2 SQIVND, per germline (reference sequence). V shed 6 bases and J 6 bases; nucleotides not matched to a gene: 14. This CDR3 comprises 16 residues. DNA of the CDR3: TGTGCCAGTAGCAATAGTCGGAGGACAGGGGAACCTGAAGCTTTCTTT. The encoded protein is CASSNSRRTGEPEAFF.

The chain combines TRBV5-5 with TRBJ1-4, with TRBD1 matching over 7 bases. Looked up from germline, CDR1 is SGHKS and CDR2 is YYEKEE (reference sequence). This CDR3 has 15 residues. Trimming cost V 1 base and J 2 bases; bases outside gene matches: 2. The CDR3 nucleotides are TGTGCCAGCAGCTTGTCGGACAGGACTAATGAAAAACTGTTTTTT. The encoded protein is CASSLSDRTNEKLFF.

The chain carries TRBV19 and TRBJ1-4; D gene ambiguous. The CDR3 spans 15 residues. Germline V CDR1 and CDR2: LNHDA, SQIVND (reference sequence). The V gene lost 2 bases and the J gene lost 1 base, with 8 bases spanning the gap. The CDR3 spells CASSINRGTNEKLFF. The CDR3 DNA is TGTGCCAGTAGTATAAACCGGGGAACTAATGAAAAACTGTTTTTT.